One and the same sample provided the 8 T cell receptor beta chains below, sequenced in a study of T cell responses to AZD1222 COVID-19 vaccine. Profiled with immunoSEQ multiplex PCR; TCRdb holds only in-frame clones, not every one. The sample lists 150,000 or so clones, nearly 95% seen once, with roughly 3.5% in the top ten. Specimen: peripheral blood, collected 28 days after the second AZD1222 dose. Source of these receptors: an adult who received the AZD1222 COVID-19 vaccine.

This clone has just a few counts. V usage is TRBV11-2 and J usage is TRBJ2-1; TRBD2 matches 9 bases. V dropped 0 bases and J dropped 9; count of bases not matched to a gene: 6. The CDR3 totals 15 residues. The germline gives CDR1 SGHAT, CDR2 FQNNGV. The CDR3 DNA is TGTGCCAGCAGCTTAGAGCCTAGCGGGATTATTGAGCAGTTCTTC. Encoded protein: CASSLEPSGIIEQFF.

This clone was seen once. The V gene is TRBV27, the J gene TRBJ2-3; 8 nucleotides match TRBD2. Trimming cost V 10 bases and J 6 bases; bases outside gene matches: 9. The CDR3 totals 13 residues. Germline CDR1 and CDR2: MNHEY and SMNVEV (reference sequence). The CDR3 region is CATRRLAPDTQYF. CDR3 nucleotide sequence: TGTGCCACCCGCCGACTAGCGCCTGATACGCAGTATTTT.

The chain is built from TRBV19 and TRBJ1-5; a possible D gene is TRBD1 (5 bases). Trimming stripped 0 bases from V and 13 bases from J, with 16 bases between. Germline V CDR1 and CDR2: LNHDA, SQIVND (reference sequence). This CDR3 has 14 residues. The CDR3 sequence is CASSIESDTQGQHF. In DNA, the CDR3 is TGTGCCAGTAGTATAGAATCCGATACGCAGGGACAGCATTTT. The whole variable domain, filled in from reference TRBV19 and TRBJ1-5, reads DGGITQSPKYLFRKEGQNVTLSCEQNLNHDAMYWYRQDPGQGLRLIYYSQIVNDFQKGDIAEGYSVSREKKESFPLTVTSAQKNPTAFYLCASSIESDTQGQHFGDGTRLSIL.

V gene TRBV4-1 combines with J gene TRBJ1-2; no clear D gene. CDR1 is MGHRA, CDR2 YSYEKL, per germline. Trimming removed 0 bases at V and 6 bases at J, with 23 bases between. The CDR3 has 18 amino acids. DNA for the CDR3: TGCGCCAGCAGCCAAGACTGGCCAATCCCGGCATCCCGAAATGGCTACACCTTC. It yields the protein CASSQDWPIPASRNGYTF.

The rearrangement joins TRBV28 to TRBJ1-1; D is uncertain. V was clipped by 5 bases and J by 2 bases, with 18 bases between them. The CDR3 is 16 residues long. Germline CDR1 MDHEN, CDR2 SYDVKM. DNA for the CDR3: TGTGCCAGCAGTCAACTGGCAGGCTTTCTCAACACTGAAGCTTTCTTT. Translating gives CASSQLAGFLNTEAFF.

V usage is TRBV5-4 and J usage is TRBJ1-6; D not resolved. Trimming removed 7 bases from V and 6 bases from J, with 11 bases in between. CDR1 is SGHNT and CDR2 is YYREEE in the germline V gene (reference sequence). This CDR3 is built from 13 residues. CDR3 nucleotides: TGTGCCAGCTCTAGTCCTGGTAATTCACCCCTCCACTTT. Translation gives CASSSPGNSPLHF. The complete variable domain, with remaining parts taken from reference TRBV5-4 and TRBJ1-6, reads ETGVTQSPTHLIKTRGQQVTLRCSSQSGHNTVSWYQQALGQGPQFIFQYYREEENGRGNFPPRFSGLQFPNYSSELNVNALELDDSALYLCASSSPGNSPLHFGNGTRLTVT.

The chain uses TRBV2 and TRBJ1-1; D may be TRBD1 (6 bases). The V gene's germline CDR1 is SNHLY and CDR2 FYNNEI. The V end was cut by 4 bases, the J end by 7 bases, with 13 bases between. The CDR3 is 13 amino acids. In nucleotides, the CDR3 is TGTGCCAGCAGTGTACAGGAGGGGGGTGAAGCTTTCTTT. Encoded protein: CASSVQEGGEAFF.

V and J are TRBV19 and TRBJ1-4, with a possible D match to TRBD1 (5 bases). The length of the CDR3 is 14 residues. The V and J ends lost 5 bases and 7 bases respectively, with 14 bases between them. CDR1 LNHDA and CDR2 SQIVND come from the germline V gene (reference sequence). CDR3 in amino acids: CASSLQEAGEKLFF. The CDR3 DNA is TGTGCCAGTAGTTTACAGGAGGCCGGTGAAAAACTGTTTTTT.